This T cell receptor beta chain was captured in a study of T cell responses to AZD1222 COVID-19 vaccine. About the study: Second-dose timings of about 4 or about 12 weeks were pooled.

The CDR3 runs to 13 residues. From germline, CDR1 is SNHLY and CDR2 FYNNEI. V was clipped by 4 bases and J by 4 bases, with 10 bases between them. Repertoires were generated with immunoSEQ multiplex PCR, while TCRdb's copy carries only in-frame clones and drops some. This sample yields about 120,000 clones, of which about 92% are seen a single time; roughly 13% belongs to the top ten. Points from the study as a whole: Mostly white British, mostly female donors; authors suggested clonal diversity may be underestimated.

Regarding this clone: Its antigen is not known.

The sequence was collected from an adult in good health. The V and J genes are TRBV2 and TRBJ1-1; D might be TRBD1 (6 bases). Source: peripheral blood, taken on day 0 of AZD1222 vaccination. This CDR3 reads CASSVEGVTEAFF. The CDR3 DNA follows: TGTGCCAGCAGTGTGGAGGGGGTCACTGAAGCTTTCTTT.